Presented here are 9 T cell receptor beta chains from one specimen sequenced in a study of response to subunit inactivated influenza vaccine. TCRdb re-called the RT-PCR reads through MiXCR, storing one row per CDR3 protein. The sample includes about 650,000 distinct CDR3 sequences, approximately 15% of them seen just once. The sample was PBMCs from blood, taken 11 to 12 days after vaccination. These TCRs come from a man over 45 who received an inactivated influenza vaccine.

The rearrangement uses TRBV5-1 and TRBJ1-1; 7 nucleotides agree with TRBD1. Looked up from germline, CDR1 is SGHRS and CDR2 is YFSETQ. The V gene end was trimmed by 4 bases and the J gene end by 2 bases; junction bases not matched to a gene: 8. The CDR3 has 15 amino acids. The CDR3 bases are TGCGCCAGCAGCAGGTCAGGGGGGGTAAACACTGAAGCTTTCTTT. This translates into CASSRSGGVNTEAFF.

Concerning this clonotype: Lacking the conserved final phenylalanine or tryptophan, this CDR3 likely reflects a read error. The DNA is left out, because the CDR3 cannot be placed on it with certainty; the CDR3 is given as TCRdb lists it. The gene calls are TRBV9 and TRBJ2-4; whether TRBD1, the table's D call, matches the DNA was not checked. The CDR3 extends over 13 residues, inclusive of both ends. Germline-derived CDR1 and CDR2 are SGDLS and YYNGEE. The CDR3 region is CASSVSEIVAGQV.

Only a few counts were recorded for this clonotype. The chain joins TRBV28 to TRBJ2-7, with D perhaps matching TRBD1 (6 bases). This CDR3 has 13 amino acids. The germline V gene has CDR1 MDHEN and CDR2 SYDVKM. The ends were cut back, 5 bases at V and 2 bases at J, with 10 bases in the middle. The CDR3 DNA reads as TGTGCCAGCAGTCGGGACAAGGCCTACGAGCAGTACTTC. It codes for CASSRDKAYEQYF.

This clonotype was seen only a few times. The V and J genes are TRBV10-3 and TRBJ2-7; 10 nucleotides match TRBD2. Germline V CDR1 and CDR2: ENHRY, SYGVKD. Trimming at V came to 7 bases and at J to 4 bases, leaving 10 bases not matched to a gene. The CDR3 consists of 15 residues. The CDR3 loop is CAITTGLAGDYEQYF. For the CDR3, the DNA is TGTGCCATCACCACCGGGCTAGCGGGGGATTACGAGCAGTACTTC.

This clonotype appeared a few times. The CDR3 DNA sequence: TGTGCCAGCAGTTTTAAACCGGGACAGGGCTACGAGCAGTACTTC. This translates into CASSFKPGQGYEQYF. The V and J genes are TRBV27 and TRBJ2-7; 9 bases fit TRBD1. The germline V gene has CDR1 MNHEY and CDR2 SMNVEV (reference sequence). The CDR3 covers 15 residues. The J segment lost 3 bases and the V segment lost 3 bases, leaving 6 bases of the junction unmatched.

This clonotype was seen a handful of times. V is TRBV7-9 and J is TRBJ2-5; D possibly matches TRBD1 or TRBD2 (6 bases each). With 6 bases removed from V and 4 bases from J, the gap between germline ends came to 9 bases. There are 12 residues in the CDR3. Germline CDR1 reads SEHNR; CDR2 reads FQNEAQ (reference sequence). In DNA, the CDR3 is TGTGCCAGCAGTTGGGGGGCAGAGACCCAGTACTTC. This translates into CASSWGAETQYF.

The chain links TRBV6-2 or TRBV6-3 to TRBJ2-3; D is unclear. Germline V gene sequence: CDR1 MNHEY, CDR2 SVGEGT. The CDR3 is 14 amino acids. V was clipped by 7 bases and J by 5 bases, with 16 bases between them. This CDR3 reads CASKKGLEGDTQYF. The CDR3 DNA reads as TGTGCCAGCAAGAAAGGGCTCGAAGGAGATACGCAGTATTTT.

CDR3 DNA: TGTGCCAGCAGTTACGGGGCCCAAGGTCAAGCTAACTATGGCTACACCTTC. It encodes CASSYGAQGQANYGYTF. The chain combines TRBV6-5 with TRBJ1-2; tentative D call: TRBD1 (5 bases). CDR3 length: 17 residues. Germline CDR1 reads MNHEY; CDR2 reads SVGAGI. V lost 2 bases and J 0 bases, leaving 16 bases between the germline ends.

This clonotype appeared once. The rearrangement uses TRBV18 and TRBJ2-1; 7 nucleotides align to TRBD1. The germline CDR1 and CDR2 sequences are KGHSH and LQKENI. This CDR3 is built from 14 residues. Trimming cost V 6 bases and J 6 bases; bases outside gene matches: 8. The CDR3 nucleotides read TGTGCCAGCTCTCCGGGACAGATTCCCAATGAGCAGTTCTTC. Amino acid sequence: CASSPGQIPNEQFF.